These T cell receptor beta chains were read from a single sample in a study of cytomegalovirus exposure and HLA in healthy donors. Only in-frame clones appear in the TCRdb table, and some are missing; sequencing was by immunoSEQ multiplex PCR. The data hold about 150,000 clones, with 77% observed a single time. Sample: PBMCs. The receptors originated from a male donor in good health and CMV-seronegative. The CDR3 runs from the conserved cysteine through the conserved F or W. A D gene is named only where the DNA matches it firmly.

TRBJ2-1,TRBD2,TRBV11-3,CASSPRTSGGEQFF
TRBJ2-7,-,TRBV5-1,CASSLEGVLSYEQYF
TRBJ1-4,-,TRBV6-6,CASSYSIVEKLFF
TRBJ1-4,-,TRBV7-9,CAITLDKAKLFF
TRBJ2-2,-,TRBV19,CASSQLGQNTGELFF
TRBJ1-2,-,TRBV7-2,CASSLGRGAYGYTF
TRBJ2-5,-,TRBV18,CASSPLSQETQYF
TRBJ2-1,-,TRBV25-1,CASSVRTAHNEQFF
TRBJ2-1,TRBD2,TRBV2,CASSGLAGKHWNEQFF
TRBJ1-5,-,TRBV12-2,CASRPRQETHSNQPQHF
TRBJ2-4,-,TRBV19,CASSIAPSSVKNIQYF
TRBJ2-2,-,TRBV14,CASSEIPMAGQRELFF
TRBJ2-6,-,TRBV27,CASSLTGSGANVLTF
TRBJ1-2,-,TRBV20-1,CSVPEVGGYTF
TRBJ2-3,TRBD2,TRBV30,CAWRPGLAGGADTQYF
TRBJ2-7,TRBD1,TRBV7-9,CASSLRDRSFVEQYF
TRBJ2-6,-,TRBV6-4,CASSQTATASSGANVLTF
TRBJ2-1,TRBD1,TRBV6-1,CASSGGQFNEQFF
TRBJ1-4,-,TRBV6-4,CASRQGPNEKLFF
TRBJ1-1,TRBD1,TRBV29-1,CSVRSPTGGVRVAEAFF
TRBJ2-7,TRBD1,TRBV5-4,CASSLVGTGGNYEQYF
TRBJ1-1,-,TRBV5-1,CASSLVPSAATNTEAFF
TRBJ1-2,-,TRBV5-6,CASSLGWSGYTF
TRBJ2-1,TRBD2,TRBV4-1,CASSQRFPGLAGYNEQFF
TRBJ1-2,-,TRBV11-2,CASSLRTQGKHGYTF
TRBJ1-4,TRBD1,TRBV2,CASSVDRGLTNEKLFF
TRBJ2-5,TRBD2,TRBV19,CASRLGLAATETQYF
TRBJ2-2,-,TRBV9,CASSVTDSNTGELFF
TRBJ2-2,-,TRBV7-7,CASSSRMDRELFF
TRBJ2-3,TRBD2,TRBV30,CAWTPASGAADTQYF
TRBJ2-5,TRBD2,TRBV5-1,CASSRSAGTSGKETQYF
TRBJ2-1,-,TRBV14,CASSPGTRGGTEQFF
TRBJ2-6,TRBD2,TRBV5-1,CASSLVLAVDSGANVLTF
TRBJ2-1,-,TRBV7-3,CASSSPWQQNDNEQFF
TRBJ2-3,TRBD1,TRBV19,CASSIDLETGGTDTQYF
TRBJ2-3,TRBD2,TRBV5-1,CASSSLAGLSTDTQYF
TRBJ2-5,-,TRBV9,CASSVTGSETQYF
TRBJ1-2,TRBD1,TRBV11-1,CASSPTWTGSGYTF
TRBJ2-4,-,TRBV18,CASSLSDSAQNSQYF
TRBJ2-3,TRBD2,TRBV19,CASSFNPPGLAGKSPADTQYF
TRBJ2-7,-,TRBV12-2,CASRLEWLWYEQYF
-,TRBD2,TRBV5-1,CASSRGLALHEQYF
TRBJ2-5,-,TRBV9,CASSVNSGQETQYF
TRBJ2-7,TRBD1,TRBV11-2,CASSWGQYIYEQYF
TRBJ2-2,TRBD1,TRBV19,CASNSRGRTGELFF
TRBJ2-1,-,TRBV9,CASSVGLTGAGGATNEQFF
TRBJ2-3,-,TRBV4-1,CASSQGGLNTDTQYF
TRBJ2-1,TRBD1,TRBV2,CASRTGQGYYNEQFF
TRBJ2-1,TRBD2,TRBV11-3,CASRPTSGGVLRLEPFF
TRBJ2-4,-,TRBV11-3,CASSFRRVQYF
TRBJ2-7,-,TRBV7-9,CASSLGFGPLSYYEQYF
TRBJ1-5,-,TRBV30,CAWSGLSNQPQHF
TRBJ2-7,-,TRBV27,CASSRTYSYEQYF
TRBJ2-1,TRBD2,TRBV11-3,CASSSPTSGGGNEQFF
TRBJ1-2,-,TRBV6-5,CASRPMSGGYTF
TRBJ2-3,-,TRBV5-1,CASSLGNSLDTQYF
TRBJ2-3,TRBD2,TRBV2,CASRPSGGSDTQYF
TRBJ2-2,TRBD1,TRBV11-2,CASSTRTGVGELFF
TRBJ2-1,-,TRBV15,CATSPLLATSYNEQFF